This T cell receptor beta chain was sequenced during a study of post-analysis software for immune sequencing data. Study results and caveats: Elevated frequency relative to controls characterized four or five TRBV segments in patients, TRBV5-6, TRBV5-1 and TRBV20-1 among them.

Trimming left V 5 bases short and J 7 bases short, with 3 bases between. This CDR3 spans 11 amino acids. Germline V lookup: CDR1 SGHAT, CDR2 FQNNGV. A remark on this clonotype: Its specificity is unknown.

Unique molecular identifiers were built into the TCR beta cDNA libraries. T cells, roughly 0.85 to 10 million of them, yielded 500,000 to 600,000 cDNA molecules. TCRdb re-analysed the PCR reads in MiXCR, keeping a single row per CDR3 protein. The repertoire includes about 200,000 distinct CDR3 sequences, around 30% of them detected once, and 3% to 3.5% sits in the top ten. The sample was blood. This TCR was sampled from a girl aged 2-17 years with multiple sclerosis. The chain has TRBV11-2 and TRBJ1-6; D remains ambiguous. The CDR3 coding sequence is TGTGCCAGCAGCCGCAATTCACCCCTCCACTTT. This translates into CASSRNSPLHF.